This T cell receptor (beta chain) was recorded in a study of shared clonotypes between healthy human individuals. About the research overall: With ages of 18 to 49, the donors were a couple of women and a few men.

Genomic DNA, for the unsorted samples, came from roughly 90 million PBMCs. In replicate PCRs of unsorted PBMC, approximately 0.3 ug DNA, around 30,000 T cell genomes, was used. Only in-frame clones appear in the TCRdb table, and some are missing; sequencing was by immunoSEQ multiplex PCR. Of 450,000 to 500,000 clones in the sample, 79% are singletons; the top ten hold approximately 12%. CDR1 and CDR2 (germline): SGHRS, YFSETQ. This CDR3 is 15 amino acids long. V dropped 5 bases and J dropped 5 bases, with 20 bases sitting between them. The sequence was obtained from a woman aged 40 to 55 in good health. Some clones in this sample may be carry-over from other donors' samples. The sequencing input was PBMCs. The chain links TRBV5-1 to TRBJ2-7; D possibly corresponds to TRBD1 (5 bases). The CDR3 sequence is CASRAGYQVGDEQYF. CDR3 nucleotide sequence: TGCGCCAGCAGGGCAGGGTATCAAGTAGGGGACGAGCAGTACTTC.